Below are 17 T cell receptor beta chains sequenced from a single sample in a study of blood T cells in healthy people across ages. Primers used in a second PCR of about 7 to 11 cycles were a sample-barcoded 5' primer and a J-beta primer mix. MiXCR, applied by TCRdb to the 5' RACE reads, yields one record per CDR3 protein. The top ten hold over 9% of the sample, which has 1.5 million to 2 million distinct CDR3 sequences, about 35% seen once. What was sequenced was blood. Receptors originate from a woman under 40 in good health.

V and J are TRBV6-5 and TRBJ1-5; D not certain. Per germline, CDR1 MNHEY and CDR2 SVGAGI. The CDR3 spans 13 residues. V was cut by 6 bases and J by 3 bases, with 9 bases left in between. The CDR3 sequence: CASSGRYNQPQHF. In nucleotides, the CDR3 is TGTGCCAGCAGCGGACGGTACAATCAGCCCCAGCATTTT.

The chain combines TRBV6-2 or TRBV6-3 with TRBJ1-1; no clear D gene. The V gene's germline CDR1 is MNHEY and CDR2 SVGEGT. CDR3 length: 14 amino acids. V was clipped by 6 bases and J by 8 bases, with 19 bases between them. The CDR3 DNA is TGTGCCAGCAGGCCAGCCCTAAGTCTGTTCGAAGCTTTCTTT. This codes for CASRPALSLFEAFF.

On this clonotype itself: Since a much larger clone is just one base distant, this may be a read error. J is TRBJ2-1 and V is TRBV5-5, with a possible D match to TRBD1 (5 bases). Germline V gene sequence: CDR1 SGHKS, CDR2 YYEKEE (reference sequence). The CDR3 consists of 15 residues. This chain's CDR3 is CANSSTSRAYNEQFF. The CDR3 nucleotides are TGTGCCAACAGCTCCACCAGCAGGGCCTACAATGAGCAGTTCTTC.

With regard to this clonotype: No conserved phenylalanine or tryptophan ends this CDR3, so it is likely a read error. The chain combines TRBV29-1 with TRBJ2-2; perhaps TRBD2 as D (6 bases). V was cut by 7 bases and J by 6 bases, with 24 bases left in between. The CDR3 extends over 16 amino acids. Looked up from germline, CDR1 is SQVTM and CDR2 is ANQGSEA. CDR3 region: CSEKAFPPGEAGELFC. The CDR3 DNA is TGCAGCGAAAAAGCGTTTCCCCCGGGGGAGGCCGGGGAGCTGTTTTGT.

This clonotype was counted a few times. The chain recombines TRBV6-6 with TRBJ2-5; TRBD2 matches 8 bases. This CDR3 has 14 residues. The germline V gene has CDR1 MNHNY and CDR2 SVGAGI (reference sequence). Unmatched junction bases numbered 4, after V lost 2 bases and J lost 5 bases. The CDR3 DNA follows: TGTGCCAGCAGTTACACTAGCGGAGATGAGACCCAGTACTTC. This sequence encodes CASSYTSGDETQYF.

The chain employs TRBV6-1 and TRBJ2-7, with D perhaps given as TRBD1 or TRBD2 (5 bases each). Germline V gene lookup returns CDR1 MNHNS and CDR2 SASEGT. Trimming stripped 1 base from V and 4 bases from J, with 20 bases between. This CDR3 has 17 residues. Written as DNA, the CDR3 is TGTGCCAGCAGTGAAGTAGTGATCGGGGCAGCCAATTACGAGCAGTACTTC. Translating it yields CASSEVVIGAANYEQYF.

This sequence joins TRBV6-2 or TRBV6-3 and TRBJ2-7; D remains ambiguous. V lost 6 bases to trimming and J lost 3 bases, with 9 bases between them. This CDR3 spans 12 amino acids. The germline V gene has CDR1 MNHEY and CDR2 SVGEGT. In DNA form, the CDR3 reads TGTGCCAGCAGCCGGAATTACTACGAGCAGTACTTC. Translation gives CASSRNYYEQYF.

The V gene is TRBV12-3 or TRBV12-4, the J gene TRBJ1-1; no firm D call. Trimming stripped 1 base from V and 0 bases from J, with 12 bases between. This CDR3 is 16 amino acids long. The CDR3 region is CASSLDPRIMNTEAFF. The CDR3 DNA reads as TGTGCCAGCAGTTTAGATCCCAGAATAATGAACACTGAAGCTTTCTTT.

This clonotype was recorded many times. The chain uses TRBV29-1 and TRBJ2-3, with a tentative D call TRBD2 (5 bases). V was shortened by 6 bases and J by 3 bases, with 7 bases between the two germline ends. Germline V gives CDR1 SQVTM, CDR2 ANQGSEA. CDR3 length equals 11 residues. The CDR3 reads CSVRGTDTQYF. In DNA form, the CDR3 reads TGCAGCGTCCGAGGGACAGATACGCAGTATTTT.

This clonotype was observed a few times. The CDR3 spells CASARTSGSYEQYF. The DNA of the CDR3 is TGTGCCAGCGCTAGAACTAGCGGTTCCTACGAGCAGTACTTC. This chain connects TRBV28 to TRBJ2-7; 8 positions agree with TRBD2. Germline assignment: CDR1 MDHEN and CDR2 SYDVKM. This CDR3 is 14 amino acids long. V dropped 8 bases and J dropped 1; count of bases not matched to a gene: 7.

The chain combines TRBV9 with TRBJ2-2; D possibly corresponds to TRBD2 (6 bases). Germline CDR1 is SGDLS and CDR2 is YYNGEE. The CDR3 is 17 residues long. Deletions cut 2 bases from V and 4 bases from J, with 18 bases between. The CDR3 region has the DNA TGTGCCAGCAGCGTCCGAACTAGCTACTCGGGCACCGGGGAGCTGTTTTTT. This codes for CASSVRTSYSGTGELFF.

Of note for this clonotype: Mismatch with germline at one junction end may stem from a read error. J is TRBJ2-7 and V is TRBV7-2; 9 bases line up with TRBD1. Germline CDR1 and CDR2: SGHTA and FQGNSA. The length of the CDR3 is 15 residues. Written as DNA, the CDR3 is TGTGCCAGCAGCTTTTTCTCGGGACAGGGTTACGGGCAGTACTTC. Translation gives CASSFFSGQGYGQYF.

The rearrangement uses TRBV5-1 and TRBJ1-1; possibly TRBD1 for D (5 bases). The CDR3 extends over 13 amino acids. The germline V gene has CDR1 SGHRS and CDR2 YFSETQ. Trimming pared 6 bases from V and 1 base from J, leaving 10 bases between. The CDR3 DNA follows: TGCGCCAGCAAGCAACAGGAGAACACTGAAGCTTTCTTT. Translating it yields CASKQQENTEAFF.

The chain links TRBV20-1 to TRBJ1-2; D is possibly TRBD1 (6 bases). The CDR3 extends over 12 amino acids. Deletions cut 3 bases from V and 6 bases from J, with 11 bases between. CDR1 and CDR2 (germline): DFQATT, SNEGSKA (reference sequence). CDR3 nucleotides: TGCAGTGCTAGGCAAAGGGACAATGGCTACACCTTC. Its protein product is CSARQRDNGYTF.

The rearrangement joins TRBV3-1 to TRBJ2-7; 9 nucleotides match TRBD1. There are 16 residues in the CDR3. Germline CDR1 is LGHDT and CDR2 is YNNKEL (reference sequence). V shed 0 bases, J shed 7 bases, and the junction held 10 bases outside the gene matches. In nucleotides, the CDR3 is TGTGCCAGCAGCCAAGAAGCGGGACAGGGTCCCGTGGAGCAGTACTTC. It specifies CASSQEAGQGPVEQYF.

V and J are TRBV7-2 and TRBJ2-1; 13 nucleotides agree with TRBD2. With 3 bases clipped from V and 10 bases from J, the junction kept 6 bases outside the gene matches. In germline, CDR1 is SGHTA, CDR2 FQGNSA. CDR3 length equals 15 residues. CDR3: CASSFVLAGGEEQFF. The CDR3 DNA reads TGTGCCAGCAGCTTCGTACTAGCGGGGGGGGAAGAGCAGTTCTTC.

This sequence joins TRBV24-1 and TRBJ2-1; D may be TRBD1 (5 bases). V was pared by 5 bases and J by 7 bases, with 14 bases between. Germline values: CDR1 KGHDR, CDR2 SFDVKD. There are 14 residues in the CDR3. The CDR3 spells CATSATDSRNEQFF. The CDR3 DNA follows: TGTGCCACCAGTGCTACTGACAGCAGAAATGAGCAGTTCTTC.